Listed here is a single T cell receptor beta chain. Generated by immunoSEQ multiplex PCR, the TCRdb table keeps only in-frame clones and is missing some. The sample carries approximately 240,000 clones, around 90% recorded once. The data stem from a study of blood T cell repertoires in COVID-19. The CDR3 runs 18 residues. Germline V lookup: CDR1 SEHNR, CDR2 FQNEAQ (reference sequence). Trimming took 5 bases from V and 4 from J; bases not matched to a gene: 18. J is TRBJ2-7 and V is TRBV7-9, with 9 positions matching TRBD1. This clonotype was obtained from a woman in her 30s with acute COVID-19. The source material was PBMCs or T cells enriched from blood (not recorded which). CDR3 DNA sequence: TGTGCCAGCAGCCAACTTCCGGCGGAAGGGACAGGGTGGTACGAGCAGTACTTC. Amino acid sequence: CASSQLPAEGTGWYEQYF. The full variable domain, completed using reference TRBV7-9 and TRBJ2-7, is DTGVSQNPRHKITKRGQNVTFRCDPISEHNRLYWYRQTLGQGPEFLTYFQNEAQLEKSRLLSDRFSAERPKGSFSTLEIQRTEQGDSAMYLCASSQLPAEGTGWYEQYFGPGTRLTVT.